The subject of this entry is one T cell receptor beta chain. These data come from a study of cytomegalovirus exposure and HLA in healthy donors. 60 Vbeta and 13 Jbeta primers were used in PCR. The protocol was immunoSEQ multiplex PCR, while the TCRdb copy is restricted to in-frame clones and leaves out a portion. Of 130,000 to 150,000 clones listed, roughly 77% are singletons. The receptor's source is a man aged 25-45 years in good health and CMV-seronegative. The sample taken for sequencing was PBMCs.

This chain's CDR3 is CASSGTGHGYTF. The DNA for the CDR3 is TGCGCCAGCAGCGGGACAGGGCATGGCTACACCTTC. The genes are TRBV4-1 and TRBJ1-2; 9 bases agree with TRBD1. Germline lookup yields CDR1 MGHRA and CDR2 YSYEKL. The trim removed 5 bases at V and 6 bases at J, leaving 1 base unmatched. The CDR3 is 12 residues long.